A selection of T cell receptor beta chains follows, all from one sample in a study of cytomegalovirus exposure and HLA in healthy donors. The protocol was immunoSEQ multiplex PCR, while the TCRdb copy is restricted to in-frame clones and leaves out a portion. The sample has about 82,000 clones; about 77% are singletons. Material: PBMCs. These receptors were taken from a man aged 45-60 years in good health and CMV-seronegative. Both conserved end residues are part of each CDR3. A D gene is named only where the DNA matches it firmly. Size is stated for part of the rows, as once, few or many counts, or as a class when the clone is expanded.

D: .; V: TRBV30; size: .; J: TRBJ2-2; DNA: TGTGCCTGGAGTGGCCAGATCAACGGGGAGCTGTTTTTT; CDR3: CAWSGQINGELFF
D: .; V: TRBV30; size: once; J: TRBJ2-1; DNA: TGTGCCTGGAGATCGACGGGGGGCCGTCAGTATGAGCAGTTCTTC; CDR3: CAWRSTGGRQYEQFF
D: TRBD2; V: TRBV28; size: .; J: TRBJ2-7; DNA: TGTGCCAGCAGTCCCCCGTGGGGGGGAAGGGGATCCTACGAGCAGTACTTC; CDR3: CASSPPWGGRGSYEQYF
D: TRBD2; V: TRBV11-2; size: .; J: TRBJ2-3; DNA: TGTGCCAGCAGCTTAGTTCAGCGGGGGGCCACAGATACGCAGTATTTT; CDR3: CASSLVQRGATDTQYF
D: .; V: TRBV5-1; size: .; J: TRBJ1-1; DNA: TGCGCCAGCAGCTCCCCGGGACAAAACACTGAAGCTTTCTTT; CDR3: CASSSPGQNTEAFF
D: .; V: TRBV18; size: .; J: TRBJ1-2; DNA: TGTGCCAGCTCACCGGCGGACAGAAACTATGGCTACACCTTC; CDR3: CASSPADRNYGYTF
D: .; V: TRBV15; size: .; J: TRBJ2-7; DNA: TGTGCCACCAGCAGAGAACGGACTGGCTACGAGCAGTACTTC; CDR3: CATSRERTGYEQYF
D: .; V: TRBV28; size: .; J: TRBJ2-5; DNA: TGTGCCAGCAGGACTGCGCTGGAGACCCAGTACTTC; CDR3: CASRTALETQYF
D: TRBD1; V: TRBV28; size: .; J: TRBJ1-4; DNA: TGTGCCAGCAGTTGGGACAGGGGACTTGCAACTAATGAAAAACTGTTTTTT; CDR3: CASSWDRGLATNEKLFF
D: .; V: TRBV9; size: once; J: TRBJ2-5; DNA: TGTGCCAGCAGCGTATCCTCGTACCAAGAGACCCAGTACTTC; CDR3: CASSVSSYQETQYF
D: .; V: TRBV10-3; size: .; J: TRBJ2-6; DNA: TGTGCCATCAGTGAGAAAGCTCTCATCTCTGGGGCCAACGTCCTGACTTTC; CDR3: CAISEKALISGANVLTF
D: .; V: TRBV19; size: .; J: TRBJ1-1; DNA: TGTGCCAGTAGTATATCTCCCCAGGCGCTGAACACTGAAGCTTTCTTT; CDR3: CASSISPQALNTEAFF
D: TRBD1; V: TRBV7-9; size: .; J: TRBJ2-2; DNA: TGTGCCAGCAGCCCCCCCGGACAGGGGAACACCGGGGAGCTGTTTTTT; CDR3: CASSPPGQGNTGELFF
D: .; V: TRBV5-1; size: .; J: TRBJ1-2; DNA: TGCGCCAGCAGCTTGGAATACAGCTCCTATGGCTACACCTTC; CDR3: CASSLEYSSYGYTF
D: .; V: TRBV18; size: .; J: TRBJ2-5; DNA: TGTGCCAGCTCACCACCAACAGGGCGAGAGACCCAGTACTTC; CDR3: CASSPPTGRETQYF
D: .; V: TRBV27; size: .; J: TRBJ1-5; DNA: TGTGCCAGCAGTTTCAGGGAGGGCAATCAGCCCCAGCATTTT; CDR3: CASSFREGNQPQHF
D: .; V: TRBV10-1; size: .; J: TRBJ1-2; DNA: TGCGCCAGCAGTGAGTCCTTCGGCTATGGCTACACCTTC; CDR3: CASSESFGYGYTF
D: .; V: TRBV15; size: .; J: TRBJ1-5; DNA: TGTGCCACCAGCAGACAACAGAGCAATCAGCCCCAGCATTTT; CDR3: CATSRQQSNQPQHF
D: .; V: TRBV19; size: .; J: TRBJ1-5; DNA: TGTGCCAGCAAGACCCCAGGGGATAGCAATCAGCCCCAGCATTTT; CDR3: CASKTPGDSNQPQHF
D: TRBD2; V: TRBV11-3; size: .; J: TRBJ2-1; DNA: TGTGCCAGCAGCCCCAGTGATGAGACTAGCCGGTTCTTC; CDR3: CASSPSDETSRFF
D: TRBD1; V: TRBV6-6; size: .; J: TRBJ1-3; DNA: TGTGCCAGCAGTGAGGGACAGGCCCCTGGAAACACCATATATTTT; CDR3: CASSEGQAPGNTIYF
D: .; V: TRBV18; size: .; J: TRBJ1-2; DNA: TGTGCCAGCTCATACAACCTCTATGGCTACACCTTC; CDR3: CASSYNLYGYTF
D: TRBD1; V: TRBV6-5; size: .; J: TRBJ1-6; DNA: TGTGCCAGCACTGGACAGGGAAACTCACCCCTCCACTTT; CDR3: CASTGQGNSPLHF
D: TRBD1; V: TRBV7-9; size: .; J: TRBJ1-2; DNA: TGTGCCAGCAGCTTGACAGGGGGTGGCTACACCTTC; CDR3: CASSLTGGGYTF
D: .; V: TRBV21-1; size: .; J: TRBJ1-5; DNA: TGTGCCAGCAGCAAAGAAGGGACAGGATGGTATCAGCCCCAGCATTTT; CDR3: CASSKEGTGWYQPQHF
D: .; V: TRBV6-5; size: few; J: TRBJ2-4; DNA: TGTGCCAGCACCCACGGAGACATTCAGTACTTC; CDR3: CASTHGDIQYF
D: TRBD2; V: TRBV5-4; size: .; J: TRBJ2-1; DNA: TGTGCCAGCAGCTCCGCCGGGGCGGGGGAAGAGCAGTTCTTC; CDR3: CASSSAGAGEEQFF
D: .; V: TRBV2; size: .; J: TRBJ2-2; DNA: TGTGCCAGCGGACATCAGAACACCGGGGAGCTGTTTTTT; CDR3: CASGHQNTGELFF
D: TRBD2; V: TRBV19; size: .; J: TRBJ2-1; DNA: TGTGCCAGTAGCGGGGGGGCGGGGTACAATGAGCAGTTCTTC; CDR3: CASSGGAGYNEQFF